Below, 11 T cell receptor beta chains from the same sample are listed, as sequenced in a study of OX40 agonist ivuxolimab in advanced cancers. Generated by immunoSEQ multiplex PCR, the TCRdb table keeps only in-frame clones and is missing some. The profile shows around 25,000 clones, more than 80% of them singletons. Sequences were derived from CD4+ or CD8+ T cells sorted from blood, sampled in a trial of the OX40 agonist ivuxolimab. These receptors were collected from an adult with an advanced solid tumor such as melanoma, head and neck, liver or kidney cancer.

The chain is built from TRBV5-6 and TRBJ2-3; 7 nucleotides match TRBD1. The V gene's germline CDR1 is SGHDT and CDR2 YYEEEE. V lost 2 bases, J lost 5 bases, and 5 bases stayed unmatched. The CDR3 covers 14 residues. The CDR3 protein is CASSLKGAGDTQYF. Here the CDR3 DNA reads TGTGCCAGCAGCTTAAAGGGGGCGGGAGATACGCAGTATTTT.

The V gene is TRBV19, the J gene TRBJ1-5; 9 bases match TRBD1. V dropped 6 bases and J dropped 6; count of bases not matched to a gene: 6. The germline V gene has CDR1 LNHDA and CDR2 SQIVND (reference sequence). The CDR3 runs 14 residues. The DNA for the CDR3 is TGTGCCAGTAGCGTACAGGGGGCCACTCAGCCCCAGCATTTT. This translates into CASSVQGATQPQHF. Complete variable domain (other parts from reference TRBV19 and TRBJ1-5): DGGITQSPKYLFRKEGQNVTLSCEQNLNHDAMYWYRQDPGQGLRLIYYSQIVNDFQKGDIAEGYSVSREKKESFPLTVTSAQKNPTAFYLCASSVQGATQPQHFGDGTRLSIL.

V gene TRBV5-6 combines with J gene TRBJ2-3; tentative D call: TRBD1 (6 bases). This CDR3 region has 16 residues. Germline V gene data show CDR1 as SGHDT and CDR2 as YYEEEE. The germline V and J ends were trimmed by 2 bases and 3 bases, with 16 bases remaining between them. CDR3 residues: CASSFSTGHRTDTQYF. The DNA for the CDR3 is TGTGCCAGCAGCTTCTCTACGGGACATAGAACAGATACGCAGTATTTT. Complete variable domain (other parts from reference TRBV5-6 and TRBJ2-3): DAGVTQSPTHLIKTRGQQVTLRCSPKSGHDTVSWYQQALGQGPQFIFQYYEEEERQRGNFPDRFSGHQFPNYSSELNVNALLLGDSALYLCASSFSTGHRTDTQYFGPGTRLTVL.

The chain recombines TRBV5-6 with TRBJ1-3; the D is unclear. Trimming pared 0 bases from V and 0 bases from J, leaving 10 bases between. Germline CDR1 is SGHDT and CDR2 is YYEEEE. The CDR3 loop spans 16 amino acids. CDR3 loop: CASSLGALHSGNTIYF. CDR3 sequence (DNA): TGTGCCAGCAGCTTGGGAGCCCTACACTCTGGAAACACCATATATTTT.

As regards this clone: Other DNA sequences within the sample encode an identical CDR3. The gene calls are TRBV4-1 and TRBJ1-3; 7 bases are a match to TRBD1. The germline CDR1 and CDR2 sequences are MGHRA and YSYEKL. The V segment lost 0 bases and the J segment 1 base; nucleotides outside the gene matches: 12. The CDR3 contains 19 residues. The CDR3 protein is CASSQDPGGGIGSGNTIYF. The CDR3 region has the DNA TGCGCCAGCAGCCAAGATCCGGGAGGGGGCATAGGATCTGGAAACACCATATATTTT.

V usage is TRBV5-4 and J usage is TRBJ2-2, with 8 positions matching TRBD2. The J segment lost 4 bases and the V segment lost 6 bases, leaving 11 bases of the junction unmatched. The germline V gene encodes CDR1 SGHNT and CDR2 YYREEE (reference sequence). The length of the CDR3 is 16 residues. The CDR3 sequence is CASTSSRGGVTGELFF. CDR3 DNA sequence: TGTGCCAGCACAAGCTCCCGGGGGGGAGTCACCGGGGAGCTGTTTTTT.

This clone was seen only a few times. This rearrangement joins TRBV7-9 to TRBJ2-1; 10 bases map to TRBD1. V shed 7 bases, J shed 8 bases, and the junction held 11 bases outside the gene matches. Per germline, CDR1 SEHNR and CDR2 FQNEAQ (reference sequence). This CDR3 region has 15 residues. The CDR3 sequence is CASNPPGQGSHEQFF. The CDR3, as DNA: TGTGCCAGCAACCCACCGGGACAGGGGTCGCATGAGCAGTTCTTC.

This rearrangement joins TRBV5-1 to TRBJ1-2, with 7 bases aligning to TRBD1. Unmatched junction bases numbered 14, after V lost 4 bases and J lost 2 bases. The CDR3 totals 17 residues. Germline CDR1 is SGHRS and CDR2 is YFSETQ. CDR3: CASSGNPQGPGNYGYTF. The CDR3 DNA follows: TGCGCCAGCAGCGGCAACCCACAGGGGCCTGGGAACTATGGCTACACCTTC.

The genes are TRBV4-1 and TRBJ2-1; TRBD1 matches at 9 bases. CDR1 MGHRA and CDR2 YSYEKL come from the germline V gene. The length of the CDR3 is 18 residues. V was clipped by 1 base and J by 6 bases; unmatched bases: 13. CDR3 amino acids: CASSQGSGAGQGTNEQFF. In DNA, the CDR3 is TGCGCCAGCAGCCAAGGCAGCGGGGCGGGACAGGGTACCAATGAGCAGTTCTTC.

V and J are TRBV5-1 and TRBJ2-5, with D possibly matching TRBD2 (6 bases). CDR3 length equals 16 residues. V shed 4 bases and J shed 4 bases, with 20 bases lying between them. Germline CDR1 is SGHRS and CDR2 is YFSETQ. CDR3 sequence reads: CASSPIGGRATETQYF. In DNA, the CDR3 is TGCGCCAGCAGCCCTATAGGAGGGCGGGCAACAGAGACCCAGTACTTC. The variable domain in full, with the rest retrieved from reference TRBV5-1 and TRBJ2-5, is KAGVTQTPRYLIKTRGQQVTLSCSPISGHRSVSWYQQTPGQGLQFLFEYFSETQRNKGNFPGRFSGRQFSNSRSEMNVSTLELGDSALYLCASSPIGGRATETQYFGPGTRLLVL.

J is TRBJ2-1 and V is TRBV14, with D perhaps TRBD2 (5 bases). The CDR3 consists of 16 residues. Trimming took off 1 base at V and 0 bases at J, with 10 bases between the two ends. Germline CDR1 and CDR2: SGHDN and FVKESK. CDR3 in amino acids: CASSQGRELSYNEQFF. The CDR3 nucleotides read TGTGCCAGCAGCCAAGGCCGGGAACTCTCCTACAATGAGCAGTTCTTC. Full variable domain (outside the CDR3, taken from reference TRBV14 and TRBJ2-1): EAGVTQFPSHSVIEKGQTVTLRCDPISGHDNLYWYRRVMGKEIKFLLHFVKESKQDESGMPNNRFLAERTGGTYSTLKVQPAELEDSGVYFCASSQGRELSYNEQFFGPGTRLTVL.